Each of the 2 T cell receptor beta chains below was sequenced from the same sample in a study of shared clonotypes between healthy human individuals. Repertoires were generated with immunoSEQ multiplex PCR, while TCRdb's copy carries only in-frame clones and drops some. The table has about 2.4 million clones, over 85% seen once. Sequencing was carried out using naive CD4+ T cells sorted from blood. The sample's subset: CD45RA+ positively selected. These receptors originate from a man younger than 30 in good health.

This chain links TRBV6-1 with TRBJ1-2, with TRBD1 identical over 9 bases. The CDR3 is 14 residues long. V trimming: 6 bases; J trimming: 1 base; junction bases outside the gene matches: 3. Germline assignment: CDR1 MNHNS and CDR2 SASEGT. The DNA for the CDR3 is TGTGCCAGCAGCGGACAGGGGATTAACTATGGCTACACCTTC. It is translated as CASSGQGINYGYTF.

The CDR3 here is CSVGGQGYEQYF. CDR3 bases: TGCAGCGTGGGGGGACAGGGCTACGAGCAGTACTTC. J is TRBJ2-7 and V is TRBV29-1; 9 bases line up with TRBD1. The CDR3 runs to 12 residues. With V trimmed by 6 bases and J by 3 bases, 3 bases remained unmatched. From germline, CDR1 is SQVTM and CDR2 ANQGSEA.